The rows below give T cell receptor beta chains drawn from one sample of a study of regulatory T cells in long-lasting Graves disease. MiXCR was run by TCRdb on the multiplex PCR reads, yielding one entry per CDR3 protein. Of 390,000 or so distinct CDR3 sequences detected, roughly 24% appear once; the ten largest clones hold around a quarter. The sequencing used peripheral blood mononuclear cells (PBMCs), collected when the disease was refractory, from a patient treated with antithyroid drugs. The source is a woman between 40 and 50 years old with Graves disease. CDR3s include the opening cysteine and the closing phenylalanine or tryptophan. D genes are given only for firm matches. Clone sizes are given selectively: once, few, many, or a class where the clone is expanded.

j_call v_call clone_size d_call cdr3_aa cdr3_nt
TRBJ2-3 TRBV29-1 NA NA CSVGGIPGQPPTTDTQYF TGCAGCGTTGGAGGAATCCCGGGACAACCCCCAACCACAGATACGCAGTATTTT
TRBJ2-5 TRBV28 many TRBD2 CASSLEGGLAGSQETQYF TGTGCCAGCAGTTTAGAGGGTGGACTAGCGGGCAGTCAAGAGACCCAGTACTTC
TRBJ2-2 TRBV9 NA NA CASGDTPGELFF TGTGCCAGCGGGGACACCCCCGGGGAGCTGTTTTTT
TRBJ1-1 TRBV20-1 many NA CSASSNTEAFF TGCAGTGCCAGTTCGAACACTGAAGCTTTCTTT
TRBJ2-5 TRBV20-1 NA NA CSARLRGQFQETQYF TGCAGTGCTAGGCTCCGAGGACAGTTCCAAGAGACCCAGTACTTC
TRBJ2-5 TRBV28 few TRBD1 CASSLTGNAETQYF TGTGCCAGCAGTTTGACAGGGAATGCAGAGACCCAGTACTTC
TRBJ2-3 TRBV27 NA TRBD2 CASSLFTSGRTPQYF TGTGCCAGCAGTTTATTTACTAGCGGGAGGACTCCGCAGTATTTT
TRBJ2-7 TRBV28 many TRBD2 CASSYLWMSGGEQYF TGTGCCAGCAGTTACCTCTGGATGTCGGGAGGCGAGCAGTACTTC
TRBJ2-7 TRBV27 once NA CASRLGGQSYYEQYF TGTGCCAGCCGTTTGGGGGGACAGAGCTACTACGAGCAGTACTTC
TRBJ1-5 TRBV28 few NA CASSPTGQFNQPQHF TGTGCCAGCAGTCCCACTGGGCAGTTCAATCAGCCCCAGCATTTT
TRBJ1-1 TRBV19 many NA CASRPRRNTEAFF TGTGCCAGTAGACCCAGGAGGAACACTGAAGCTTTCTTT
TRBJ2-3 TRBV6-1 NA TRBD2 CASRPSGRGTDTQYF TGTGCCAGCAGACCTAGCGGGAGAGGCACAGATACGCAGTATTTT
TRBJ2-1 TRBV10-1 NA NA CASSEFGATSYNEQFF TGCGCCAGCAGTGAGTTTGGGGCAACCTCCTACAATGAGCAGTTCTTC